Below, 22 T cell receptor beta chains from the same sample are listed, as sequenced in a study of T cells in Graves' hyperthyroidism and ophthalmopathy. RNA transcripts provided the source from which TCR beta CDR3 regions were amplified. Initially, a first-round RT-PCR of the TCR CDR3 employed the HTBI primer set. TCRdb re-derived calls from the multiplex PCR reads in MiXCR, one entry per CDR3 protein. The sample carries about 210,000 distinct CDR3 sequences, 17% recorded once. Sequenced: blood. These receptor sequences come from a man in his fifties or sixties with Graves' hyperthyroidism.

The chain is built from TRBV6-5 and TRBJ2-7, with D unclear. CDR3 size: 14 residues. CDR1 is MNHEY and CDR2 is SVGAGI in the germline V gene. V lost 0 bases and J 2 bases, leaving 8 bases between the germline ends. CDR3 loop: CASSYSSVPYEQYF. The DNA for the CDR3 is TGTGCCAGCAGTTACTCGAGCGTTCCCTACGAGCAGTACTTC.

The chain combines TRBV7-9 with TRBJ2-5; 10 nucleotides align to TRBD2. J lost 2 bases, V lost 4 bases, and 4 bases had no gene match. This CDR3 is built from 15 residues. Germline CDR1 and CDR2: SEHNR and FQNEAQ (reference sequence). The CDR3 loop reads CASSWGLASQETQYF. CDR3 DNA: TGTGCCAGCAGCTGGGGACTAGCGTCACAAGAGACCCAGTACTTC.

This clonotype was counted many times. V is TRBV12-3 or TRBV12-4 and J is TRBJ2-1; 12 bases fit TRBD2. J lost 9 bases, V lost 5 bases, and 11 bases had no gene match. The CDR3 sequence is 16 residues long. The DNA of the CDR3 is TGTGCCAGCAGTCGACGAGGACTAGCGGGACTAGGTGAGCAGTTCTTC. This encodes CASSRRGLAGLGEQFF.

Concerning this clonotype itself: A much larger clone differs from this one at a single base, so this may be a read error. This CDR3 reads CASSNEGTSEWNNEQSF. CDR3 nucleotides: TGTGCCAGCAGTAACGAGGGTACTAGCGAGTGGAACAATGAGCAGTCCTTC. The rearrangement uses TRBV3-1 and TRBJ2-1; 7 bases fit TRBD2. This CDR3 is 17 amino acids long. CDR1 and CDR2 from the germline V gene are LGHDT and YNNKEL (reference sequence).

This clonotype was observed many times. CDR3 loop: CASSPHRLAGPLPGELFF. CDR3 nucleotides: TGTGCCAGCAGCCCGCACCGACTAGCGGGACCCCTACCCGGGGAGCTGTTTTTT. The V and J genes are TRBV7-8 and TRBJ2-2; TRBD2 matches at 11 bases. Germline CDR1 SGHVS, CDR2 FQNEAQ. V trimming: 5 bases; J trimming: 6 bases; junction bases outside the gene matches: 14. CDR3 size: 18 residues.

The chain joins TRBV7-2 to TRBJ2-7; D is unclear. Trimming removed 1 base from V and 6 bases from J, with 13 bases in between. The V gene's germline CDR1 is SGHTA and CDR2 FQGNSA. This CDR3 is built from 14 residues. In nucleotides, the CDR3 is TGTGCCAGCAGCTTAGACCCCTACGTGAGCGAGCAGTACTTC. Its protein is CASSLDPYVSEQYF.

This clonotype came up many times. The chain combines TRBV6-1 with TRBJ1-1; TRBD1 aligns across 8 bases. V trimming: 6 bases; J trimming: 1 base; junction bases outside the gene matches: 7. Germline V gives CDR1 MNHNS, CDR2 SASEGT. The CDR3 is 15 residues long. The DNA for the CDR3 is TGTGCCAGCAGCCCGGGACAGGCAGGGAACACTGAAGCTTTCTTT. Translated, it gives CASSPGQAGNTEAFF.

As concerns this clonotype: One end of the junction is discordant with germline, which a read error may explain. The rearrangement links TRBV28 to TRBJ2-6, with D tentatively TRBD1 or TRBD2 (5 bases each). Germline V gene lookup returns CDR1 MDHEN and CDR2 SYDVKM. This CDR3 contains 15 residues. The CDR3 DNA reads as TGTGCCAGCAGTTTGGACTTTACTGGGGCCAACGCCCTGACTTTC. Protein product: CASSLDFTGANALTF.

In its sample, this clonotype was seen many times. This chain links TRBV12-3 or TRBV12-4 with TRBJ2-3; D possibly matches TRBD1 or TRBD2 (5 bases each). This CDR3 spans 15 amino acids. Trimming shortened V by 7 bases and J by 4 bases, and 18 bases separated the two germline ends. The CDR3, as DNA: TGTGCCAGCACCAATGGGGACGAGGGCGCAGATACGCAGTATTTT. Protein product: CASTNGDEGADTQYF.

The CDR3 region has the DNA TGTGCCAGCAACTACAGGAAACAAGACAATGAGCAGTTCTTC. This gives the protein CASNYRKQDNEQFF. The V call is TRBV2, the J call TRBJ2-1; tentatively, D is TRBD1 (5 bases). CDR1 and CDR2 (germline): SNHLY, FYNNEI. V was trimmed by 7 bases and J by 5 bases, leaving 15 bases between them. The CDR3 has 14 amino acids.

This clonotype was counted ten times or more. The chain employs TRBV20-1 and TRBJ2-7; the D is unclear. The CDR3 has 12 amino acids. V was cut by 3 bases and J by 5 bases, with 11 bases left in between. The germline CDR1 and CDR2 sequences are DFQATT and SNEGSKA (reference sequence). The CDR3 is CSARDGVNEQYF. In DNA form, the CDR3 reads TGCAGTGCTAGGGATGGGGTAAACGAGCAGTACTTC.

The sample holds a few counts of this clonotype. This sequence joins TRBV28 and TRBJ1-3; the D is unclear. V lost 3 bases and J lost 15, with 12 bases in between. The germline gives CDR1 MDHEN, CDR2 SYDVKM. The CDR3 contains 11 residues. In DNA form, the CDR3 reads TGTGCCAGCAGTTTTGGGTCGTCTCAATATTTT. This encodes CASSFGSSQYF.

On this clonotype: A much larger clonotype is one base distant, so this may be a read error. The chain carries TRBV7-9 and TRBJ1-4; possible D gene TRBD1, 6 bases. The germline V and J ends were trimmed by 4 bases and 8 bases, with 14 bases remaining between them. The CDR3 covers 14 residues. CDR1 SEHNR and CDR2 FQNEAQ come from the germline V gene (reference sequence). The CDR3 protein is CASSSAQGYEKLFF. CDR3 sequence (DNA): TGTGCCAGCAGCTCCGCACAGGGTTACGAAAAACTGTTTTTT. The full variable domain, with the rest looked up from reference TRBV7-9 and TRBJ1-4, is DTGVSQNPRHKITKRGQNVTFRCDPISEHNRLYWYRQTLGQGPEFLTYFQNEAQLEKSRLLSDRFSAERPKGSFSTLEIQRTEQGDSAMYLCASSSAQGYEKLFFGSGTQLSVL.

This clonotype occurred many times. J is TRBJ2-7 and V is TRBV20-1, with D perhaps being TRBD1 or TRBD2 (5 bases each). Trimming left V 3 bases short and J 3 bases short, with 18 bases between. From germline, CDR1 is DFQATT and CDR2 SNEGSKA (reference sequence). CDR3 length: 15 residues. The CDR3 bases are TGCAGTGCTAGCATGATCTGGGGGAGACACTACGAGCAGTACTTC. Translation: CSASMIWGRHYEQYF.

This clonotype was detected once. This sequence joins TRBV7-6 and TRBJ2-2; 10 bases are shared with TRBD2. The CDR3 extends over 16 amino acids. Losses at the gene ends were 2 bases for V and 5 bases for J; bases not matched to a gene: 5. Germline CDR1 and CDR2: SGHVS and FNYEAQ. Here the CDR3 reads CASSLSSGSVTGELFF. CDR3 sequence (DNA): TGTGCCAGCAGCTTATCTAGCGGGAGTGTGACCGGGGAGCTGTTTTTT.

A word on this clonotype: This may be a read error: a much more frequent sequence differs by one nucleotide. V usage is TRBV29-1 and J usage is TRBJ2-2; perhaps TRBD2 as D (5 bases). The germline gives CDR1 SQVTM, CDR2 ANQGSEA. This CDR3 is 12 amino acids long. The CDR3 region has the DNA TGCAGCGGCACTTTGAACACCGGGGAGCCGTTTTTT. It yields the protein CSGTLNTGEPFF.

This clonotype occurred a few times. The chain joins TRBV4-2 to TRBJ2-1; D ambiguous. V lost 0 bases, J lost 0 bases, and 9 bases lay in between. Germline CDR1 and CDR2: LGHNA and YNFKEQ. This CDR3 contains 16 residues. The CDR3 coding sequence is TGTGCCAGCAGCCAAGATAACATTTACTCCTACAATGAGCAGTTCTTC. Its protein product is CASSQDNIYSYNEQFF.

CDR3: CAWSAHMNTEAFF. The CDR3 region has the DNA TGTGCCTGGAGTGCACACATGAACACTGAAGCTTTCTTT. The rearrangement uses TRBV30 and TRBJ1-1; no firm D call. CDR1 GTSNPN and CDR2 SVGIG come from the germline V gene (reference sequence). The CDR3 has 13 residues. Trimming removed 1 base at V and 0 bases at J, with 6 bases between.

This clonotype was found a few times. The chain couples TRBV27 to TRBJ2-5, with a tentative D call TRBD2 (6 bases). Germline V lookup: CDR1 MNHEY, CDR2 SMNVEV (reference sequence). CDR3 length: 16 amino acids. V lost 8 bases to trimming and J lost 0 bases, with 19 bases between them. Written as DNA, the CDR3 is TGTGCCAGCGCAAAGGGTGCGGGACCGTACCAAGAGACCCAGTACTTC. As protein: CASAKGAGPYQETQYF.

The chain is built from TRBV4-1 and TRBJ2-2, with TRBD2 identical over 9 bases. The CDR3 contains 19 residues. Trimming at V came to 1 base and at J to 3 bases, leaving 12 bases not matched to a gene. Germline V gene lookup returns CDR1 MGHRA and CDR2 YSYEKL. The CDR3 nucleotides read TGCGCCAGCAGCCAAGGCATCGCTGCGGGAGGGCCCGACACCGGGGAGCTGTTTTTT. Protein: CASSQGIAAGGPDTGELFF.

This clonotype was seen many times. The chain is built from TRBV9 and TRBJ2-2; D could derive from TRBD1 or TRBD2 (5 bases each). The CDR3 has 14 residues. The germline V gene encodes CDR1 SGDLS and CDR2 YYNGEE. V dropped 0 bases and J dropped 5 bases, with 8 bases sitting between them. This chain's CDR3 is CASSVVGETGELFF. DNA for the CDR3: TGTGCCAGCAGCGTAGTGGGGGAAACCGGGGAGCTGTTTTTT.

This clonotype was counted many times. V and J are TRBV3-1 and TRBJ2-7; D possibly matches TRBD1 or TRBD2 (5 bases each). Trimming shortened V by 0 bases and J by 0 bases, and 9 bases separated the two germline ends. The CDR3 is made up of 15 amino acids. Germline CDR1 is LGHDT and CDR2 is YNNKEL (reference sequence). CDR3 bases: TGTGCCAGCAGCCAAGATCGAGGGACCTCCTACGAGCAGTACTTC. Protein product: CASSQDRGTSYEQYF.